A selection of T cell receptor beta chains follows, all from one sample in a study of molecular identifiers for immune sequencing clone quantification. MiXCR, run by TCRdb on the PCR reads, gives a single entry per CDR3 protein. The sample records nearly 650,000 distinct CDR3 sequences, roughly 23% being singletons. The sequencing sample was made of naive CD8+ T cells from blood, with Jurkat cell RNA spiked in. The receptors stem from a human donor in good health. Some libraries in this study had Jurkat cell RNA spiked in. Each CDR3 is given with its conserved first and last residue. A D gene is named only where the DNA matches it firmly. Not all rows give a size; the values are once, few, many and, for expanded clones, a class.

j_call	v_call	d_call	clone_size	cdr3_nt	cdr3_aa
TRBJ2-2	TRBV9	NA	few	TGTGCCAGCCGGGCGCCGGGGACGGGCACCGGGGAGCTGTTTTTT	CASRAPGTGTGELFF
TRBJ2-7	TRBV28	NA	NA	TGTACCAGCAGAACCTTAGGGGATACTACCTACGAGCAGTACTTC	CTSRTLGDTTYEQYF
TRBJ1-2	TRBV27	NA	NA	TGTGCCAGCAGTTTTTGTCCTAACTATGGCTACACCTTC	CASSFCPNYGYTF
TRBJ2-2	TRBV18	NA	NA	TGTGCCAGCTCACCGGGCCAAACAGGGGCCCTCCGCGGGATCGACACCGGGGAGCTGTTTTTT	CASSPGQTGALRGIDTGELFF
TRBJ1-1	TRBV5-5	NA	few	TGTGCCAGCAGCGAGCTCTTTGAAGCTTTCTTT	CASSELFEAFF
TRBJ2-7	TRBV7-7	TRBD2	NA	TGTGCCAGCAGCCCCGGGACTAGCGGGGGGGCCGAGCAGTACTTC	CASSPGTSGGAEQYF
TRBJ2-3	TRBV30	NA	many	TGTGCCTGGAGTGTATTGGCAGATACGCAGTATTTT	CAWSVLADTQYF
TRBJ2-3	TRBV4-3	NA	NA	TGCGCCAGCAGCCAAGGGTCGGTGGTAACAGATACGCAGTATTTT	CASSQGSVVTDTQYF
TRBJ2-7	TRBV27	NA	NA	TGTGCCAGCAGTAAGATTGGGATCTCCTACGAGCAGTACTTC	CASSKIGISYEQYF
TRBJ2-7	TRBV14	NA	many	TGTGCCAGCAGCCAAGATTTTGGGGGGACCTACGAGCAGTACTTC	CASSQDFGGTYEQYF
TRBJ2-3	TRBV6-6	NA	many	TGTGCCAGCTTACCACCGCGAAACACAGATACGCAGTATTTT	CASLPPRNTDTQYF
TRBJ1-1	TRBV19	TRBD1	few	TGTGCCAGTAGTCCAGAGACAGGGGCGAACACTGAAGCTTTCTTT	CASSPETGANTEAFF
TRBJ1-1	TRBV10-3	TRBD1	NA	TGTGCCATCAGCCAGGGGGCCAACACTGAAGCTTTCTTT	CAISQGANTEAFF
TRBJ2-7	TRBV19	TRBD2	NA	TGTGCCAGTAGTCCCTCAGCGGGGGGCTCCTACGAGCAGTACTTC	CASSPSAGGSYEQYF
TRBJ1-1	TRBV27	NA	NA	TGTGCCAGCAGTTCTACGGTCCGAAGTTCCACTGAAGCTTTCTTT	CASSSTVRSSTEAFF
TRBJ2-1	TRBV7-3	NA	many	TGTGCCAGCAGCCCCGAAGGGGCTTCCTACAATGAGCAGTTCTTC	CASSPEGASYNEQFF
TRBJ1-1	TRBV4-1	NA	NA	TGCGCCAGCACCCAAGCCGGCGGACAGAACACTGAGGCTTTCTTT	CASTQAGGQNTEAFF
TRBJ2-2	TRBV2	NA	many	TGTGCCAGCAGTGAATACCGGGAGTGGGCCGGGGAGCTGTTTTTT	CASSEYREWAGELFF
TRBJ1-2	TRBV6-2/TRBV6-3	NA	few	TGTGCCAGCAGTTACCTTTTACCGGCTACCGCTTCTAACTATGGCTACACCTTC	CASSYLLPATASNYGYTF
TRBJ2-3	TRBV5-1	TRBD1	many	TGCGCCAGCAGCTTGGCCGACAGGGGATTGAGGGATACGCAGTATTTT	CASSLADRGLRDTQYF
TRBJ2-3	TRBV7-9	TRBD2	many	TGTGCCAGCAGTCCCATTTTGTGGGAGGGTCCAGATACGCAGTATTTT	CASSPILWEGPDTQYF
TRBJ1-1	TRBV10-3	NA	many	TGTGCCATCAGTGAGTCGGTGTTTTTAAACACTGAAGCTTTCTTT	CAISESVFLNTEAFF
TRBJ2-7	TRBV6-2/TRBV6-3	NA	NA	TGTGCCACCGCCCCGAGGGGTCTAGCTCTGGGGCAGTACTTC	CATAPRGLALGQYF
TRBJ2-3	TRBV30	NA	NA	TGTGCCTGGGCCCGACTAGGACCACTCAATACGCAGTATTTT	CAWARLGPLNTQYF
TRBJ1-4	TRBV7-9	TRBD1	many	TGTGCCAGCAGCTACGGGACAGTACTCTCTTCGGAAAAACTGTTTTTT	CASSYGTVLSSEKLFF
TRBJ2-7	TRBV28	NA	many	TGTGCCAGCAGTTTCTCCGGGTCCGGGAGTGTCGAGCAGTACTTC	CASSFSGSGSVEQYF
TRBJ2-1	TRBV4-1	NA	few	TGCGCCAGCAGCCAAGATTCGCAGAGCTCCTACAATGAGCAGTTCTTC	CASSQDSQSSYNEQFF
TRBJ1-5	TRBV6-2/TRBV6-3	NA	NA	TGTGCCCGCAGTTCCGGGGATTATAGCCATCCGCCCCCGCATTTT	CARSSGDYSHPPPHF
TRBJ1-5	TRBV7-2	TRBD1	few	TGTGCCAGCAGCGACCCGACAGGGGGCGCGATTTCTAGCAATCAGCCCCAGCATTTT	CASSDPTGGAISSNQPQHF
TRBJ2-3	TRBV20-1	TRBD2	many	TGCAGTGCTAGGGGGACTAGCGGGAGAAGAGATACGCAGTATTTT	CSARGTSGRRDTQYF
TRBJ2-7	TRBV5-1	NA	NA	TGCGCCAGCAGCCAGGGACACTCCCACGAGCAGTACTTC	CASSQGHSHEQYF
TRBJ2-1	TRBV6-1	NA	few	TGTGCCAGCAGTGAGAGGACACTCCTCTATGAGCAGTTCTTC	CASSERTLLYEQFF
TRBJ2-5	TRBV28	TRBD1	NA	TGTGCCAGCAGGTCCAGGGGGCTGGAGACCCAGTACTTC	CASRSRGLETQYF
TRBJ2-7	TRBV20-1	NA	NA	TGCAGTTCTAGAGATCTGGAGGCCTACGAGCAGTACTTC	CSSRDLEAYEQYF
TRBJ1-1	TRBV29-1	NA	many	TGCAGCGTTGAGGCGCTAACCACTGAAGCTTTCTTT	CSVEALTTEAFF